The rows below give T cell receptor beta chains drawn from one sample of a study of beta chain features in type 1 diabetes. Sequencing used immunoSEQ multiplex PCR; TCRdb keeps in-frame clones, though not all of them. The top ten clones hold roughly 0.04% of a sample with 640,000 or so clones, around an eighth of them seen once. The sample taken for sequencing was naive CD4+ T cells from blood. These receptors all stem from a man aged 18 to 29 with type 1 diabetes. Each CDR3 is given with its conserved first and last residue. The D gene is left open where the match is weak. Expanded clones are given a class, and other clones once, few, many or no size at all.

CDR3aa	CDR3nt	v_gene	abundance	d_gene	j_gene
CSAGGGSYEQYF	TGCAGCGCGGGGGGAGGCTCCTACGAGCAGTACTTC	TRBV29-1	.	TRBD2	TRBJ2-7
CASSFGTQETQYF	TGCGCCAGCAGCTTCGGAACCCAAGAGACCCAGTACTTC	TRBV5-1	few	.	TRBJ2-5
CASSPSIEQFF	TGTGCCAGCAGTCCCTCAATTGAGCAGTTCTTC	TRBV6-6	.	.	TRBJ2-1
CASSQDGSYTGELFF	TGCGCCAGCAGCCAGGACGGATCCTACACCGGGGAGCTGTTTTTT	TRBV5-1	.	.	TRBJ2-2
CASSRESNTEAFF	TGTGCCAGCAGTCGGGAAAGTAACACTGAAGCTTTCTTT	TRBV2	.	.	TRBJ1-1
CSVGSGGSTYNEQFF	TGCAGCGTTGGTAGTGGTGGAAGCACCTACAATGAGCAGTTCTTC	TRBV29-1	.	.	TRBJ2-1
CAWSPGAGYTF	TGTGCCTGGAGTCCCGGGGCGGGCTACACCTTC	TRBV30	once	.	TRBJ1-2
CASSVGSSYEQYF	TGTGCCAGCTCGGTGGGGAGCTCCTACGAGCAGTACTTC	TRBV9	.	.	TRBJ2-7
CAVRQGKEAFF	TGTGCCGTGCGACAGGGGAAGGAAGCTTTCTTT	TRBV10-3	few	TRBD1	TRBJ1-1
CASSLLGGLNNEQFF	TGCGCCAGCAGCTTGTTAGGCGGGCTTAACAATGAGCAGTTCTTC	TRBV5-1	few	.	TRBJ2-1
CASSFPGSEQYF	TGTGCCAGCAGCTTTCCGGGTTCCGAGCAGTACTTC	TRBV7-2	few	.	TRBJ2-7
CASSAGQGETQYF	TGCGCCAGCAGCGCGGGACAGGGAGAGACCCAGTACTTC	TRBV5-1	few	TRBD1	TRBJ2-5
CASSPHRPNTGELFF	TGTGCCAGCAGCCCCCACAGGCCAAACACCGGGGAGCTGTTTTTT	TRBV28	.	.	TRBJ2-2
CAVGTAYEQYF	TGTGCCGTCGGGACAGCCTACGAGCAGTACTTC	TRBV10-3	.	TRBD1	TRBJ2-7
CASSLRRLWNTEAFF	TGTGCCAGCAGCTTACGTAGGTTGTGGAACACTGAAGCTTTCTTT	TRBV7-8	.	.	TRBJ1-1
CASSLGIGQDTEAFF	TGTGCCAGCTCACTGGGTATCGGGCAGGACACTGAAGCTTTCTTT	TRBV18	few	.	TRBJ1-1
CASSSLGSDTQYF	TGTGCCAGCAGCTCCTTAGGGTCAGATACGCAGTATTTT	TRBV7-3	few	.	TRBJ2-3
CASSITVSGANVLTF	TGCGCCAGCAGCATAACGGTCTCTGGGGCCAACGTCCTGACTTTC	TRBV4-3	many	.	TRBJ2-6
CASSPLPPSSGRWSGELFF	TGTGCCAGCAGCCCCCTTCCCCCTTCTAGCGGGAGATGGAGCGGGGAGCTGTTTTTT	TRBV13	.	TRBD2	TRBJ2-2
CASSLKLGGAADTQYF	TGCGCCAGCAGCTTAAAGCTCGGGGGGGCCGCAGATACGCAGTATTTT	TRBV5-1	.	TRBD2	TRBJ2-3
CASSQEGRRGNSNQPQHF	TGTGCCAGCAGCCAAGAAGGACGGCGGGGCAATAGCAATCAGCCCCAGCATTTT	TRBV4-2	few	.	TRBJ1-5
CASSQGFGYTF	TGTGCCAGCAGTCAAGGATTTGGCTACACCTTC	TRBV6-5	.	.	TRBJ1-2
CAIRAPGRGNGELFF	TGTGCCATCAGGGCACCGGGGCGAGGGAACGGGGAGCTGTTTTTT	TRBV10-3	.	.	TRBJ2-2
CASSYSSLYHTQYF	TGTGCCAGCAGTTACTCGTCCCTGTACCATACGCAGTATTTT	TRBV6-5	.	.	TRBJ2-3
CASSPEGTYGYTF	TGTGCCAGCAGCCCGGAAGGGACCTATGGCTACACCTTC	TRBV9	.	.	TRBJ1-2
CASSYSRRAYEQYF	TGTGCCAGCAGTTACTCCCGGAGGGCTTACGAGCAGTACTTC	TRBV6-5	.	.	TRBJ2-7
CAWRVPGVSNEQFF	TGTGCCTGGCGTGTTCCGGGGGTTTCGAATGAGCAGTTCTTC	TRBV30	.	.	TRBJ2-1
CASGNSGTRTDTQYF	TGTGCCAGCGGTAATAGCGGGACTCGCACAGATACGCAGTATTTT	TRBV11-2	few	TRBD2	TRBJ2-3
CAWTAHGDTEAFF	TGTGCCTGGACCGCACATGGGGACACTGAAGCTTTCTTT	TRBV30	.	.	TRBJ1-1
CASTSPGNEQFF	TGTGCCTCGACTTCCCCGGGGAATGAGCAGTTCTTC	TRBV10-3	few	.	TRBJ2-1
CASSYSVGGAGYEQYF	TGTGCCAGCAGTTATTCTGTGGGAGGAGCGGGCTACGAGCAGTACTTC	TRBV6-5	once	.	TRBJ2-7
CASSPIERNTGELFF	TGTGCCAGCTCACCAATTGAACGGAACACCGGGGAGCTGTTTTTT	TRBV18	.	.	TRBJ2-2
CSVGTGEKLFF	TGCAGCGTTGGGACAGGCGAAAAACTGTTTTTT	TRBV29-1	.	TRBD1	TRBJ1-4
CASSGGQLTDTQYF	TGTGCCAGCAGCGGGGGACAGCTCACAGATACGCAGTATTTT	TRBV5-6	.	TRBD1	TRBJ2-3
CASSPTSGGLREQYF	TGCGCCAGCAGTCCTACCTCCGGTGGGCTAAGGGAGCAGTACTTC	TRBV4-1	.	.	TRBJ2-7
CASSVAPNEEKLFF	TGTGCCAGCAGCGTAGCTCCGAATGAGGAAAAACTGTTTTTT	TRBV9	.	.	TRBJ1-4
CASSLKQGARLETQYF	TGTGCCAGCAGCTTGAAGCAGGGGGCACGTTTAGAGACCCAGTACTTC	TRBV5-6	.	TRBD1	TRBJ2-5
CASSSTGGLETQYF	TGCGCCAGCAGCAGTACAGGGGGCCTAGAGACCCAGTACTTC	TRBV5-1	once	TRBD1	TRBJ2-5
CASSRTTNTGELFF	TGTGCCAGCAGCCGGACTACTAACACCGGGGAGCTGTTTTTT	TRBV11-3	few	.	TRBJ2-2
CASSVEGSGFGAQYF	TGTGCCAGCAGCGTAGAGGGTAGCGGCTTCGGGGCCCAGTACTTC	TRBV9	few	.	TRBJ2-5
CASSPVPGSDGYTF	TGTGCCAGCTCACCTGTTCCGGGGAGTGATGGCTACACCTTC	TRBV18	.	.	TRBJ1-2
CASSAPLGGVETQYF	TGTGCCAGCAGCGCCCCGCTCGGGGGAGTAGAGACCCAGTACTTC	TRBV9	few	.	TRBJ2-5
CASSVGLYTGELFF	TGTGCCAGCAGCGTAGGGCTATACACCGGGGAGCTGTTTTTT	TRBV9	.	.	TRBJ2-2
CAWSAADTQYF	TGTGCCTGGAGTGCGGCAGATACGCAGTATTTT	TRBV30	few	.	TRBJ2-3
CASSQDPRARDRDGPGELFF	TGCGCCAGCAGCCAAGATCCAAGGGCCCGGGACAGGGATGGTCCCGGGGAGCTGTTTTTT	TRBV4-3	few	TRBD1	TRBJ2-2
CASSSLAEYEQYF	TGTGCCAGCAGTTCGCTAGCCGAGTACGAGCAGTACTTC	TRBV27	.	.	TRBJ2-7
CASSLSGGGLRWDTQYF	TGTGCCAGCAGCTTAAGTGGCGGGGGGCTAAGGTGGGATACGCAGTATTTT	TRBV7-2	.	TRBD2	TRBJ2-3
CASRHRVMNTEAFF	TGTGCCAGCAGGCACAGGGTTATGAACACTGAAGCTTTCTTT	TRBV6-5	few	.	TRBJ1-1
CASSLRGIVDTQYF	TGTGCCAGCAGCTTAAGAGGGATAGTAGATACGCAGTATTTT	TRBV7-3	.	.	TRBJ2-3
CASSGRTSVYNEQFF	TGTGCCAGCAGTGGAAGGACTAGCGTATACAATGAGCAGTTCTTC	TRBV2	.	TRBD2	TRBJ2-1
CASSLVSRKYTDTQYF	TGTGCCAGCAGCTTAGTAAGCAGAAAGTACACAGATACGCAGTATTTT	TRBV7-2	few	.	TRBJ2-3
CASSRQGNTEAFF	TGTGCCAGTAGTAGACAAGGGAACACTGAAGCTTTCTTT	TRBV19	.	.	TRBJ1-1
CAWSVSLAGAKGETQYF	TGTGCCTGGAGTGTGAGTCTAGCGGGAGCAAAAGGAGAGACCCAGTACTTC	TRBV30	few	TRBD2	TRBJ2-5
CASSVVDEGVGEKLFF	TGTGCCAGCAGCGTAGTCGACGAAGGGGTTGGTGAAAAACTGTTTTTT	TRBV9	.	.	TRBJ1-4
CASSQDPRGTDTQYF	TGCGCCAGCAGCCAAGACCCTCGGGGCACAGATACGCAGTATTTT	TRBV4-3	.	.	TRBJ2-3